The source of this T cell receptor beta chain is a study of cytomegalovirus exposure and HLA in healthy donors. Despite likely unrecorded immune exposures, the donors were nominally healthy at the time of sampling. The CDR3 runs to 14 residues. V lost 4 bases and J lost 3, with 14 bases in between. Primers included in the PCR were 60 Vbeta and 13 Jbeta primers. Here immunoSEQ multiplex PCR was the method, and the copy in TCRdb shows in-frame clones only, minus some. Here the sample spans 110,000 or so clones, 75% to 90% being singletons. Study-level findings and limits: Several top significant clusters appeared, in a later analysis, to be linked to common viral pathogens. Associated with cytomegalovirus, according to the listing, were 150 to 200 TCR beta chains.

A word on this clone: Its antigen is as yet unknown.

This chain connects TRBV5-3 to TRBJ2-7, with D hard to call. TRBV5-3 is an open reading frame, and its role is uncertain. The TCR comes from a young man in good health and CMV-seropositive. Specimen: PBMCs. Written as DNA, the CDR3 is TGTGCCAGAAGCCCCCCTTCTCGTCTCTACGAGCAGTACTTC. It specifies CARSPPSRLYEQYF.